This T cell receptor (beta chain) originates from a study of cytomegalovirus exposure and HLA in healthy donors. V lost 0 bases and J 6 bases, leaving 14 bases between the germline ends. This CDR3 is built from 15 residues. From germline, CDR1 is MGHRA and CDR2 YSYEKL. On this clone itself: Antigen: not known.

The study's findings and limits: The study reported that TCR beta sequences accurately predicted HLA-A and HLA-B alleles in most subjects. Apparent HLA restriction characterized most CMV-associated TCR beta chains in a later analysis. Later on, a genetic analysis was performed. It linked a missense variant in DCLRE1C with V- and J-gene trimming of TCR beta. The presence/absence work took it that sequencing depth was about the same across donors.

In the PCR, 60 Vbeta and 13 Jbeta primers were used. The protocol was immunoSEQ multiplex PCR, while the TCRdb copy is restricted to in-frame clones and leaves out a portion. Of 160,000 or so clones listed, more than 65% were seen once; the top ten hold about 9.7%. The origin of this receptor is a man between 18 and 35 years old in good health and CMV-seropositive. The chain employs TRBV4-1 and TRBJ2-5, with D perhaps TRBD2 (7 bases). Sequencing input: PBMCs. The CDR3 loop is CASSQDQWGGQTQYF. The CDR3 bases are TGCGCCAGCAGCCAAGATCAGTGGGGGGGCCAGACCCAGTACTTC.